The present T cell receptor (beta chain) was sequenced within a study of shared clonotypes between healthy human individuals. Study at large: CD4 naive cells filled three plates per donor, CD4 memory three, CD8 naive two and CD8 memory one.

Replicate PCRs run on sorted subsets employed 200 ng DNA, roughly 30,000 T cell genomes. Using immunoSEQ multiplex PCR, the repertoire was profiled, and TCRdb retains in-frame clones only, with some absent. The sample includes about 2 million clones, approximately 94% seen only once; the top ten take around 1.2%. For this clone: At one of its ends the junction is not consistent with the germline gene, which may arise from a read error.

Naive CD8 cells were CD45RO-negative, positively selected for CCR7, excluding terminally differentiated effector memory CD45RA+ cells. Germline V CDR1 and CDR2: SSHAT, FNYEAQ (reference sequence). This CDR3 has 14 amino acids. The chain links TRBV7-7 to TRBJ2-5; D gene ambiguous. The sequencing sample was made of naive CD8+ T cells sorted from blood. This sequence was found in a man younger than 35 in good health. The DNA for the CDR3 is TGTGCTAGCAGCCCTTTGGCAGCCCGAGAGACCCAGTACTTC. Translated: CASSPLAARETQYF.